A single sample is the source of the 6 T cell receptor beta chains below, sequenced in a study of CD8 T cells in ankylosing spondylitis. MiXCR, applied by TCRdb to the 5' RACE reads, yields one record per CDR3 protein. The repertoire consists of a few hundred thousand distinct CDR3 sequences, with under 14% occurring once and the leading ten covering roughly 9.1%. The specimen sequenced was blood, either unsorted or a sorted T cell fraction (not recorded which). The source of these receptors is a female donor with ankylosing spondylitis or in good health (not recorded which).

This rearrangement joins TRBV20-1 to TRBJ2-5; 8 bases agree with TRBD2. The CDR3 length is 17 residues. The germline CDR1 and CDR2 sequences are DFQATT and SNEGSKA (reference sequence). V lost 0 bases and J lost 5; bases outside the gene matches: 14. CDR3 bases: TGCAGTGCTAGAGATCTAGGAGCGGGAGCTTTAATGGAGACCCAGTACTTC. This codes for CSARDLGAGALMETQYF.

There are many counts of this clonotype. J is TRBJ1-5 and V is TRBV6-1, with D unresolved. In germline, CDR1 is MNHNS, CDR2 SASEGT. This CDR3 region has 15 residues. Trimming left V 7 bases short and J 6 bases short, with 19 bases between. CDR3 loop: CASTPTPRHGQPQHF. Written as DNA, the CDR3 is TGTGCCAGCACCCCAACCCCAAGGCACGGTCAGCCCCAGCATTTT.

The chain employs TRBV5-1 and TRBJ1-2; D is uncertain. This CDR3 has 12 residues. The V gene's germline CDR1 is SGHRS and CDR2 YFSETQ. Between the trimmed V and J ends, which lost 0 bases and 5 bases, there was a span of 5 bases. This CDR3 reads CASSLGEYGYTF. CDR3 nucleotide sequence: TGCGCCAGCAGCTTGGGGGAGTATGGCTACACCTTC.

The V gene is TRBV5-1, the J gene TRBJ1-2; 8 bases are a match to TRBD1. The trim removed 6 bases at V and 3 bases at J, leaving 7 bases unmatched. The germline gives CDR1 SGHRS, CDR2 YFSETQ. This CDR3 spans 14 amino acids. The CDR3, as DNA: TGCGCCAGCAAGGGACAGGTCTCGGACTATGGCTACACCTTC. Translation: CASKGQVSDYGYTF.

Ten or more counts support this clonotype. The CDR3 is CSARWGGRGGYNEQFF. The CDR3 bases are TGCAGTGCTAGATGGGGGGGCAGGGGAGGTTACAATGAGCAGTTCTTC. This chain joins TRBV20-1 and TRBJ2-1; D is possibly TRBD2 (7 bases). CDR1 and CDR2 (germline): DFQATT, SNEGSKA (reference sequence). Trimming took 2 bases from V and 4 from J, leaving 18 bases between them. The CDR3 is made up of 16 amino acids.

This clonotype was detected many times. The chain is built from TRBV10-2 and TRBJ2-2; 7 nucleotides agree with TRBD1. V lost 7 bases, J lost 3 bases, and 5 bases stayed unmatched. The CDR3 runs 14 residues. CDR1 is WSHSY, CDR2 SAAADI, per germline. The CDR3: CASTTGADTGELFF. CDR3 sequence (DNA): TGCGCCAGCACTACAGGGGCCGACACCGGGGAGCTGTTTTTT.